This paragraph reports one T cell receptor beta chain. Antigen specificity is unknown. The data originate from a study of OX40 agonist ivuxolimab in advanced cancers. Across the whole study: Partial responses were achieved by three patients, of whom one had hepatocellular carcinoma and two had cutaneous melanoma.

The CDR3 loop spans 11 amino acids. Trimming took 4 bases from V and 2 from J, leaving 5 bases between them. Germline CDR1 DFQATT, CDR2 SNEGSKA (reference sequence). Sequencing was performed with immunoSEQ multiplex PCR; in TCRdb, only in-frame clones are kept and a portion is missing. The repertoire holds about 100,000 clones, with around 93% as singletons. Overall study findings and caveats: At doses 0.1 to 3.0 mg/kg, CD4+ and CD8+ clones expanded.

The chain uses TRBV20-1 and TRBJ2-5; no clear D. The specimen was CD4+ or CD8+ T cells sorted from blood, collected in a trial of the OX40 agonist ivuxolimab. The receptor was isolated from an adult with an advanced solid tumor such as melanoma, head and neck, liver or kidney cancer. CDR3 bases: TGCAGTGCTAACGGACAAGAGACCCAGTACTTC. Its protein product is CSANGQETQYF.